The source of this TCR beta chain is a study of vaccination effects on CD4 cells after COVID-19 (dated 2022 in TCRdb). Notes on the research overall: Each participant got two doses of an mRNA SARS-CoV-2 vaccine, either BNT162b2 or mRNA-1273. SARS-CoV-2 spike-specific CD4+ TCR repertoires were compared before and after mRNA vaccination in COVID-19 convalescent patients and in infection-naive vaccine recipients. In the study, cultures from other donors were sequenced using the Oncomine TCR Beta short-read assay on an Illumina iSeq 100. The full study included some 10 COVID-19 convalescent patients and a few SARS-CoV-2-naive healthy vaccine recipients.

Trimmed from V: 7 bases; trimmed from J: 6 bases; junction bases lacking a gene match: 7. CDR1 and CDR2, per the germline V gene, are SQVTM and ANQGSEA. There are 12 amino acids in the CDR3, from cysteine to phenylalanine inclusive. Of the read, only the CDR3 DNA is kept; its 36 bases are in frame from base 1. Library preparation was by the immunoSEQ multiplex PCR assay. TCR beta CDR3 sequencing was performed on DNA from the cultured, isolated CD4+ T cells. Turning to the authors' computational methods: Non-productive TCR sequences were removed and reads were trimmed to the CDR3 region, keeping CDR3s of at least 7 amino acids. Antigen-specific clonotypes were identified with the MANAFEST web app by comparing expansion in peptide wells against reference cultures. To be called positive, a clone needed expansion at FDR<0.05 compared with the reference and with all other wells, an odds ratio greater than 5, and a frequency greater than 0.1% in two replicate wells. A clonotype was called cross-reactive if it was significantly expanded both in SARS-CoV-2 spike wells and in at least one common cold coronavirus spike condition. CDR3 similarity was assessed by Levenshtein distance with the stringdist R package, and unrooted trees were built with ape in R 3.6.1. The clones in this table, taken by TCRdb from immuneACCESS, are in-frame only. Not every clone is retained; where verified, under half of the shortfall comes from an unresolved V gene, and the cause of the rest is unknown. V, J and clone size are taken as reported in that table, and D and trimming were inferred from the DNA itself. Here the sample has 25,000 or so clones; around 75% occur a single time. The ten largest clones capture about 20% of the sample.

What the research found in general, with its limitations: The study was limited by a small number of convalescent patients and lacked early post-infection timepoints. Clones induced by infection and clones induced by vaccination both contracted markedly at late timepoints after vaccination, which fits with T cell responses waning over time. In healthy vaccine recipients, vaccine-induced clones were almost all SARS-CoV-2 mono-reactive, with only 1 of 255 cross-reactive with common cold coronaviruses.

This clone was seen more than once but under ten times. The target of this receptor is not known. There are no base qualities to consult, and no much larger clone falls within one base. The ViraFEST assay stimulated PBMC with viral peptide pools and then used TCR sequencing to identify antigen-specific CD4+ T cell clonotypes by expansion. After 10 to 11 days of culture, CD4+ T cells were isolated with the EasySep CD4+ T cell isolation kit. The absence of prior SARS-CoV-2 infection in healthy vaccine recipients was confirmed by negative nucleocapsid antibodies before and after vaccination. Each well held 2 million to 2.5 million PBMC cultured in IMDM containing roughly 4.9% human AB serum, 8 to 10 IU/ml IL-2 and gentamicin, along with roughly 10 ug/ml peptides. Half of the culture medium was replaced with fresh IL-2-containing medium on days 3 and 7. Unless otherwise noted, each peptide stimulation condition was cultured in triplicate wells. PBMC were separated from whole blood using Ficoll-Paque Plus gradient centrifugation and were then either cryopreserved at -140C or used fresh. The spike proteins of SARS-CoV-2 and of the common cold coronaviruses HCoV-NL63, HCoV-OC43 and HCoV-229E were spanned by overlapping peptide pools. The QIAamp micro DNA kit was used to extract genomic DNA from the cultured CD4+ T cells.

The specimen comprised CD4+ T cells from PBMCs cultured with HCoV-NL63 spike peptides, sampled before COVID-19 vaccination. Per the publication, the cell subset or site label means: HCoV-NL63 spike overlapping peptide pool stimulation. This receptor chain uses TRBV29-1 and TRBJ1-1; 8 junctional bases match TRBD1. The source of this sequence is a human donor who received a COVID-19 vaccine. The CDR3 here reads CSGGQGVSEAFF. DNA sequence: TGCAGCGGAGGACAGGGAGTGTCTGAAGCTTTCTTT.